The present entry profiles one T cell receptor (beta chain) with its context. This clone turned up a few times. Its antigen specificity is not known. No quality values exist for individual bases; no much larger clone is one base distant. The record originates from a study of cytomegalovirus exposure and HLA in healthy donors (TCRdb year 2017). For context, the study as a whole: An earlier analysis of several hundred of the donors reported more than 250 Gb of sequence data and around 120 million unique TCR beta sequences from about 180 million T cells. An early release covering 550 to 650 HLA-typed donors comprised approximately 290 gigabases of sequencing data and roughly 85 million unique TCR sequences. Of the approximately 400 genotyped donors, 65% to 90% were placed in the genetic ancestry cluster associated with self-reported Caucasian donors. The study aimed to test whether signatures of past pathogen exposure could be identified by cataloging public T cell receptors. The study profiled the T cell repertoires of about 640 subjects by immunosequencing and related them to cytomegalovirus serostatus. A separate validation cohort of over 95 different subjects was used in addition to the roughly 640-subject first cohort. High-throughput TCR immunosequencing, statistical association of individual TCRs with disease status, and machine learning were combined to predict cytomegalovirus infection status. In a later analysis, previously published TCR beta repertoires from 600 to 850 donors were re-analyzed and high-resolution HLA genotyping was added so that TCR occurrence patterns could be studied. The later analysis used no new phenotypic data to find candidate immune exposures, relying instead on TCR beta sequences and their occurrence across donors. In an earlier analysis of several hundred of the donors, high-throughput TCR beta sequencing was used to judge whether each TCR beta V gene segment behaved as functional or pseudogenic. Alongside the repertoire data, information on donor age, sex, ethnicity and CMV serostatus was compiled. A later genetic analysis took genome-wide SNP genotypes for 398 of the 666 donors and used that subset as a discovery cohort. All discovery cohort repertoires had been generated on a single sequencing platform. Both class I and class II loci were covered by HLA typing, at four-digit resolution. Typing coverage varied by locus: about 620-630 donors for A, B, C, DRB1 and DQB1; approximately 560 for DQA1; 606 for DPA1; around 450 for DPB1. A handful of DR-DQ haplotypes were handled as single units for association and clustering because linkage in the cohort was strong. Among 350 to 400 genotyped donors of the cohort, an average of 235,054 unique TCR beta nucleotide sequences were sequenced per donor, roughly a sixth of them non-productive.

The research as a whole found: In a later analysis, several top co-occurrence clusters were reported to appear linked to parvovirus B19, influenza, CMV and Epstein-Barr virus. Presence/absence analyses assumed roughly uniform sequencing depth across donors, an assumption that may not hold. The study gave a list of about 150 TCR beta chains associated with cytomegalovirus. Linkage disequilibrium might explain the correlated functional status among segregating V segments, but an unknown experimental factor could not be ruled out. Because HLA typing was unavailable for some donors at each locus, only the typed subset was used in association tests. A few of the identified cytomegalovirus-associated TCR beta chains were confirmed in vitro to be specific for cytomegalovirus antigens. It was suggested by the authors that the approach could potentially be generalized to other disease states and immunological phenotypes. CMV serostatus was the only immune exposure information available for the cohort. According to a later analysis, TCR association rates differed among HLA loci, with DRB1 alleles showing the most associated TCRs and HLA-C alleles showing the fewest. A group of highly shared sequence variants was considered likely to be a technical artifact of the sequencing pipeline. The 87-base-pair reads could not distinguish some IMGT-functional V segments, including TRBV6-2 and TRBV6-3, so those segments were excluded. A later genetic analysis reported fewer N-insertions in productive TCRs among donors in an Asian-associated ancestry cluster than the approximately 670-donor mean. In this cohort, only TCR beta chains were sequenced, and detectable features were limited by the absence of alpha or paired-chain data. A further reported finding was that TCR beta sequences accurately predicted the HLA-A and HLA-B alleles for most subjects in the first cohort. In a later genetic analysis, a missense DCLRE1C variant was associated with V-gene and J-gene trimming of TCR beta chains, and the association was replicated in an independent cohort. In an earlier analysis of several hundred of the donors, most TCR beta V segments were observed in productive rearrangements about 87% or about 30% of the time, broadly matching IMGT annotations. Compared with equally common non-associated chains, HLA-associated TCR beta chains in a later analysis were more clonally expanded and had lower generation probabilities. A later analysis associated 16,951 TCR beta sequences with specific HLA alleles at a false discovery rate of 0.05. The earlier analysis of approximately 560 of the donors excluded roughly 17 rarely observed V segments, including chromosome 9 orphons, because counts were too low. Strong co-occurrence of HLA alleles, especially DR and DQ, made assigning TCR associations to individual alleles difficult. In both the original and validation cohorts, the classifier was reported to diagnose cytomegalovirus status with high specificity and sensitivity. Most TCR sequences were seen in very few donors, while some public TCRs were found in many individuals. A later analysis found that most CMV-associated TCR beta chains appeared HLA-restricted, with HLA associations seemingly driven largely by CMV exposure.

Library preparation employed the immunoSEQ multiplex PCR assay. The multiplex PCR relied on a mix of 60 forward primers for TCR Vbeta segments and 13 reverse primers for TCR Jbeta segments. The CDR3 region of rearranged TCR beta genes was amplified from genomic DNA by a multiplex PCR assay. The amplified TCR beta libraries were sequenced on the Illumina HiSeq System as 87-base-pair reads. Per the source publication's procedure: Across the 600 to 700 repertoires, a later analysis counted tens of millions of unique TCR beta chains, roughly 11 million of which were shared by at least two donors. Raw reads were error-corrected and collapsed into unique sequences by a nearest-neighbor algorithm in which closely related sequences were merged to remove PCR and sequencing errors. V, D and J gene segments were assigned by aligning CDR3 sequences to IMGT reference sequences. For a sequence to be retained, at least a six-nucleotide match to both a V gene segment and a J gene segment was required. A rearrangement was called productive if the CDR3 had no stop codons and remained in frame with V and J, and every other rearrangement was called non-productive. Following IMGT convention, CDR3 was defined as the stretch from the second conserved V-encoded cysteine up to the conserved J-encoded phenylalanine. Sequences without an unambiguous match to a single V gene segment were excluded from the earlier analysis of several hundred of the donors. In an earlier analysis of 500 to 750 of the donors, V segments were called functional above 56.7% productive rearrangements and were called segregating when the between-donor standard deviation exceeded 5%. A statistical classification framework was built to diagnose cytomegalovirus status from the catalog of TCR beta chain sequences. V and J gene assignment, in a later analysis, came from comparing TCR nucleotide sequences with IMGT/GENE-DB human TR gene sequences. In a later analysis, CDR3 sequences and most-parsimonious VDJ recombination scenarios were assigned using the TCRdist pipeline. In a later analysis, every TCR beta chain was defined by the combination of its CDR3 amino acid sequence and its V-gene family, and reads without a unique V-gene family were dropped. In a later analysis, fewer than 600 highly shared, low-generation-probability nucleotide sequences were removed to address suspected cross-contamination and a sequencing artifact. In a later analysis, a clonal expansion index for each public chain was calculated from normalized within-repertoire ranks of inferred template counts. In a later analysis, generation probabilities were computed with a VDJ recombination model fitted to out-of-frame rearrangements, and the resulting probabilities were checked against IGoR. A later analysis scored TCR-TCR, TCR-HLA and TCR-CMV co-occurrence with hypergeometric tests, applying a repertoire-size bias correction to TCR pairs. False discovery rates were estimated in a later analysis by permuting HLA or CMV assignments 20 times. In a later analysis, co-occurring TCRs were grouped using DBSCAN, and TCRdist sequence similarity was added for clustering within HLA-allele-positive subsets. For co-occurrence clustering, repertoires with fewer than 30,000 or more than 120,000 public chains were excluded, along with five repertoires with anomalous nucleotide sharing. Sourced from immuneACCESS, this table was stored by TCRdb with only in-frame sequences that have V and J called. A share of the clones is absent; for the studies checked, an unresolved V gene accounts for under half, and the remainder has no known explanation. V, J and clone size were drawn from that table, and D and trimming were deduced from the DNA. In this sample the table shows roughly 130,000 clones, 73% of which occur a single time. Approximately 2.1% of the sample is in the top ten clones.

CDR1 and CDR2 (MGHRA, YSYEKL) derive from the germline V gene. The CDR3 holds 18 amino acids from the cysteine to the phenylalanine. The only DNA kept is the CDR3, 54 bases in frame from the first base. For this chain, trimming is 2 bases at the V end and 1 base at the J end, and the number of junction bases without a gene match is 7. The cohort comprised some 680 healthy bone marrow donors. At the time of sampling, all cohort members were nominally healthy, though unrecorded immune exposures were likely present. The donor was CMV seropositive and was included in the group of around 300 seropositive cohort members. A peripheral blood sample was provided by each donor, and peripheral blood mononuclear cells were used for TCR beta sequencing. Genomic DNA extraction from the blood cell samples was performed with the Qiagen DNeasy Blood Extraction Kit.

This chain joins TRBV4-1 to TRBJ2-6; TRBD1 fits 8 bases in the junction. Specimen: PBMCs. The receptor's source is a woman aged 40 to 50 in good health and CMV-seropositive. CDR3 reads: CASSQLDRVFSGANVLTF. The DNA reads TGCGCCAGCAGCCAACTGGACAGGGTTTTTTCTGGGGCCAACGTCCTGACTTTC.